Shown below are 19 T cell receptor beta chains from a single sample sequenced in a study of cytotoxic CD8 clonotypes in ibrutinib-treated CLL. Data came from immunoSEQ multiplex PCR; TCRdb stores just in-frame clones and leaves some out. In the table there are 250,000 to 350,000 clones, less than 85% of which are singletons. Sequencing used PBMCs, obtained at disease progression, from a patient treated with ibrutinib. Receptor source: a human donor with chronic lymphocytic leukemia.

This chain connects TRBV5-6 to TRBJ2-7, with unresolved D. This CDR3 has 14 amino acids. The germline V and J ends were trimmed by 5 bases and 3 bases, with 15 bases remaining between them. The germline gives CDR1 SGHDT, CDR2 YYEEEE. CDR3 sequence: CASRQFRSVYEQYF. CDR3 nucleotides: TGTGCCAGCAGGCAATTTCGGAGTGTCTACGAGCAGTACTTC.

The chain combines TRBV2 with TRBJ2-1; 7 bases are shared with TRBD2. The CDR3 length is 11 residues. Losses at the gene ends were 8 bases for V and 9 bases for J; bases not matched to a gene: 4. Germline CDR1 is SNHLY and CDR2 is FYNNEI. CDR3 in amino acids: CASRGGGEQFF. DNA of the CDR3: TGTGCCAGCCGCGGCGGGGGTGAGCAGTTCTTC.

This rearrangement joins TRBV19 to TRBJ2-7; D is possibly TRBD2 (5 bases). CDR1 and CDR2 from the germline V gene are LNHDA and SQIVND (reference sequence). The CDR3 loop spans 13 amino acids. The ends were cut back, 5 bases at V and 5 bases at J, with 13 bases in the middle. The CDR3, as DNA: TGTGCCAGTAGTGGGTTAGCGACCGACGAGCAGTACTTC. Amino acids: CASSGLATDEQYF.

The chain joins TRBV29-1 to TRBJ2-3, with 8 nucleotides matching TRBD2. Germline-derived CDR1 and CDR2 are SQVTM and ANQGSEA. CDR3 size: 14 residues. V dropped 3 bases and J dropped 1; count of bases not matched to a gene: 3. DNA for the CDR3: TGCAGCGTTGACCTGACTAGCGGCACAGATACGCAGTATTTT. Residues: CSVDLTSGTDTQYF.

The V call is TRBV29-1, the J call TRBJ1-4; 10 bases are shared with TRBD1. The CDR3 extends over 15 amino acids. Germline V gene lookup returns CDR1 SQVTM and CDR2 ANQGSEA. The V and J ends lost 1 base and 6 bases, in that order; junction bases with no gene match: 5. CDR3 sequence: CSVEGRDRGHEKLFF. CDR3 nucleotides: TGCAGCGTTGAAGGGCGGGACAGGGGCCATGAAAAACTGTTTTTT.

This clone was detected only once. The V gene is TRBV19, the J gene TRBJ1-4, with D uncertain. V gave up 3 bases and J gave up 4 bases, with 12 bases separating them. Germline CDR1 and CDR2: LNHDA and SQIVND (reference sequence). The CDR3 sequence is 15 residues long. Here the CDR3 DNA reads TGTGCCAGTAGTATCGGGCCGGCGGGTAATGAAAAACTGTTTTTT. This codes for CASSIGPAGNEKLFF.

The chain has TRBV18 and TRBJ1-3; the D is unclear. There are 12 residues in the CDR3. Germline V gene lookup returns CDR1 KGHSH and CDR2 LQKENI. V lost 9 bases, J lost 0 bases, and 6 bases lay in between. CDR3 sequence: CASQDSGNTIYF. DNA for the CDR3: TGTGCCAGTCAAGACTCTGGAAACACCATATATTTT. Full variable domain (remainder filled in from reference TRBV18 and TRBJ1-3): NAGVMQNPRHLVRRRGQEARLRCSPMKGHSHVYWYRQLPEEGLKFMVYLQKENIIDESGMPKERFSAEFPKEGPSILRIQQVVRGDSAAYFCASQDSGNTIYFGEGSWLTVV.

This clone was observed a few times. CDR3 sequence (DNA): TGTGCCAGCAGTTACTCGATGTACGGGACAGCCTATGGCTACACCTTC. This sequence encodes CASSYSMYGTAYGYTF. The chain recombines TRBV6-6 with TRBJ1-2; TRBD1 matches 7 bases. V was clipped by 0 bases and J by 4 bases; unmatched bases: 8. Looked up from germline, CDR1 is MNHNY and CDR2 is SVGAGI (reference sequence). The CDR3 consists of 16 residues.

This sequence joins TRBV7-3 and TRBJ2-7; D tentatively reads TRBD1 or TRBD2 (5 bases each). CDR1 and CDR2 from the germline V gene are SGHTA and FQGTGA. This CDR3 contains 13 residues. Trimming removed 2 bases from V and 3 bases from J, with 8 bases in between. CDR3 nucleotide sequence: TGTGCCAGCAGCTTAGGTGGGGGCTACGAGCAGTACTTC. Translating it yields CASSLGGGYEQYF. Together with reference TRBV7-3 and TRBJ2-7, the CDR3 gives the full variable domain: GAGVSQTPSNKVTEKGKYVELRCDPISGHTALYWYRQSLGQGPEFLIYFQGTGAADDSGLPNDRFFAVRPEGSVSTLKIQRTERGDSAVYLCASSLGGGYEQYFGPGTRLTVT.

V and J are TRBV7-6 and TRBJ2-5; D assignment may be TRBD1 or TRBD2 (5 bases each). The CDR3 extends over 13 amino acids. The germline gives CDR1 SGHVS, CDR2 FNYEAQ. V lost 3 bases to trimming and J lost 4 bases, with 9 bases between them. This chain's CDR3 is CASSFRDGETQYF. The DNA for the CDR3 is TGTGCCAGCAGCTTCCGGGACGGAGAGACCCAGTACTTC.

The chain employs TRBV9 and TRBJ2-3, with D tentatively TRBD1 (5 bases). The CDR3 has 14 amino acids. Germline CDR1 reads SGDLS; CDR2 reads YYNGEE. Trimming stripped 0 bases from V and 4 bases from J, with 9 bases between. The CDR3 is CASSVATRADTQYF. The CDR3 coding sequence is TGTGCCAGCAGCGTAGCTACCAGGGCAGATACGCAGTATTTT.

The chain has TRBV18 and TRBJ1-3; no firm D call. The germline gives CDR1 KGHSH, CDR2 LQKENI. Trimming cost V 1 base and J 0 bases, with 10 bases left between them. CDR3 size: 16 residues. The DNA for the CDR3 is TGTGCCAGCTCACCACAGGTGTCAGGCTCTGGAAACACCATATATTTT. Translating gives CASSPQVSGSGNTIYF. Combining the CDR3 with reference TRBV18 and TRBJ1-3 gives the whole variable domain NAGVMQNPRHLVRRRGQEARLRCSPMKGHSHVYWYRQLPEEGLKFMVYLQKENIIDESGMPKERFSAEFPKEGPSILRIQQVVRGDSAAYFCASSPQVSGSGNTIYFGEGSWLTVV.

In its sample, this clone was seen a few times. V gene TRBV5-1 combines with J gene TRBJ2-7, with TRBD1 identical over 7 bases. The CDR3 has 14 residues. The germline V gene has CDR1 SGHRS and CDR2 YFSETQ. With 2 bases clipped from V and 3 bases from J, the junction kept 5 bases outside the gene matches. In DNA, the CDR3 is TGCGCCAGCAGCTTTGGCCAGGGGGACTACGAGCAGTACTTC. Protein: CASSFGQGDYEQYF.

This chain links TRBV5-1 with TRBJ2-7; 7 positions agree with TRBD1. The trim removed 5 bases at V and 5 bases at J, leaving 7 bases unmatched. Germline values: CDR1 SGHRS, CDR2 YFSETQ. The CDR3 length is 13 residues. The CDR3 region has the DNA TGCGCCAGCAGGACAGGGTCTCTCGACGAGCAGTACTTC. It is translated as CASRTGSLDEQYF.

V usage is TRBV29-1 and J usage is TRBJ1-2, with 9 bases lining up with TRBD1. Germline V gene lookup returns CDR1 SQVTM and CDR2 ANQGSEA. V lost 6 bases to trimming and J lost 4 bases; unmatched junction nucleotides: 9. The CDR3 sequence is 14 residues long. CDR3 sequence: CSVVIRDRAYGYTF. Here the CDR3 DNA reads TGCAGCGTCGTTATCCGGGACAGGGCCTATGGCTACACCTTC.

Notes on this clone: Germline and junction disagree at one end, which may indicate a read error. The chain couples TRBV5-1 to TRBJ2-5; perhaps TRBD1 as D (7 bases). Germline CDR1 reads SGHRS; CDR2 reads YFSETQ. CDR3 length: 15 amino acids. CDR3 loop: CASRLAGGKQETQYF. The CDR3 coding sequence is TGCGCCAGCAGGTTGGCAGGGGGGAAACAAGAGACCCAGTACTTC.

CDR3 residues: CASSGGKGNQPQHF. DNA for the CDR3: TGCGCCAGCAGTGGTGGAAAGGGCAATCAGCCCCAGCATTTT. The chain carries TRBV10-1 and TRBJ1-5, with no clear D. This CDR3 has 14 residues. Trimming cost V 4 bases and J 2 bases, with 9 bases left between them. Germline loops: CDR1 WNHNN, CDR2 SYGVQD (reference sequence).

J is TRBJ1-3 and V is TRBV6-1, with 10 bases that match TRBD1. V was pared by 2 bases and J by 2 bases, with 12 bases of the junction left unmatched. Germline-derived CDR1 and CDR2 are MNHNS and SASEGT. The CDR3 spans 19 residues. The CDR3 bases are TGTGCCAGCAGTGAAAGGGGACAGGGGATTGGGGTTACTGGAAACACCATATATTTT. Its translation: CASSERGQGIGVTGNTIYF.

This clone was counted a few times. The rearrangement uses TRBV5-6 and TRBJ1-2; 9 bases line up with TRBD1. CDR1 and CDR2 (germline): SGHDT, YYEEEE. V shed 4 bases and J 4 bases; nucleotides not matched to a gene: 5. CDR3 length: 14 amino acids. CDR3 amino acids: CASSQDRGGYGYTF. CDR3 nucleotides: TGTGCCAGCAGCCAGGACAGGGGAGGCTATGGCTACACCTTC.